Below, one TCR beta chain is given with its context. Its antigen is undetermined. Clones were sequenced by immunoSEQ multiplex PCR, and TCRdb holds only the in-frame ones, with some missing. Here the sample spans 70,000 to 90,000 clones, 70% to 90% being singletons. The record originates from a study of T cell responses to AZD1222 COVID-19 vaccine. Whole-study findings and limits: Repertoire collection took place solely once the T cell response had peaked. Females outnumbered males among donors, who were mostly white British; clonal diversity was possibly underestimated. Among spike-specific TCRs, nearly half reportedly target unmutated variant regions.

The sequencing used peripheral blood, collected 28 days after the second AZD1222 dose. The TCR originated in an adult who received the AZD1222 COVID-19 vaccine.

In DNA, the CDR3 is TGTGCCAGCAGCCCAGGAGCGGGGGGAGGATGGAGTGGCTACACCTTC. Translating gives CASSPGAGGGWSGYTF. This sequence joins TRBV11-2 and TRBJ1-2, with a possible D match to TRBD1 (5 bases). The CDR3 has 16 amino acids. The germline V gene has CDR1 SGHAT and CDR2 FQNNGV. Trimming cost V 5 bases and J 7 bases, with 23 bases left between them.